These 25 T cell receptor beta chains share one sample of origin, sequenced in a study of T cell changes during pregnancy in multiple sclerosis. Method: immunoSEQ multiplex PCR; TCRdb's copy keeps in-frame clones and lacks some. Of 15,000 or so clones listed, about four fifths were seen once; the top ten hold approximately 9.1%. The specimen was CD8+ T cells from peripheral blood mononuclear cells, collected in the second trimester of pregnancy. Receptors were obtained from a female donor in good health, enrolled as a control in a pregnancy study.

As regards this clone: Germline is not matched at one junction end, which may reflect a read error. The V call is TRBV6-5, the J call TRBJ2-5, with 11 bases matching TRBD2. The CDR3 sequence is 14 residues long. Germline-derived CDR1 and CDR2 are MNHEY and SVGAGI. CDR3 in amino acids: CASSQTSGEETRYF. CDR3 bases: TGTGCCAGCAGTCAGACTAGCGGGGAAGAGACCCGGTACTTC.

This clone was counted once. This rearrangement joins TRBV5-6 to TRBJ1-2; TRBD1 aligns across 8 bases. The germline CDR1 and CDR2 sequences are SGHDT and YYEEEE. This CDR3 is built from 14 residues. The ends lost 3 bases at V and 3 bases at J; junction bases unmatched: 4. The CDR3 loop reads CASSSAGGDYGYTF. Written as DNA, the CDR3 is TGTGCCAGCAGCTCTGCAGGGGGCGACTATGGCTACACCTTC.

The chain combines TRBV6-6 with TRBJ2-7; no clear D gene. Germline values: CDR1 MNHNY, CDR2 SVGAGI (reference sequence). Trimming cost V 4 bases and J 3 bases, with 16 bases left between them. The CDR3 is 15 residues long. The CDR3 is CASSSEQESVYEQYF. The CDR3 DNA reads TGTGCCAGCAGTTCCGAGCAGGAATCCGTCTACGAGCAGTACTTC.

The V call is TRBV6-5, the J call TRBJ2-1; tentative D call: TRBD2 (6 bases). Trimming stripped 6 bases from V and 0 bases from J, with 12 bases between. There are 15 residues in the CDR3. CDR1 and CDR2 from the germline V gene are MNHEY and SVGAGI. The CDR3 sequence is CASSPDYSSYNEQFF. CDR3 sequence (DNA): TGTGCCAGCAGCCCGGACTATAGCTCCTACAATGAGCAGTTCTTC.

V is TRBV5-6 and J is TRBJ1-1; a weak D match, TRBD1 (6 bases). Trimming took off 3 bases at V and 1 base at J, with 13 bases between the two ends. This CDR3 contains 15 residues. Germline assignment: CDR1 SGHDT and CDR2 YYEEEE. CDR3 protein: CASSSRGGGNTEAFF. CDR3 nucleotide sequence: TGTGCCAGCAGCTCCAGAGGGGGGGGGAACACTGAAGCTTTCTTT.

This rearrangement joins TRBV30 to TRBJ2-7; D might be TRBD1 (5 bases). The CDR3 loop spans 13 amino acids. The V gene lost 5 bases and the J gene lost 3 bases, with 14 bases spanning the gap. Germline loops: CDR1 GTSNPN, CDR2 SVGIG (reference sequence). CDR3 sequence reads: CAWASGLSYEQYF. In DNA, the CDR3 is TGTGCCTGGGCTTCAGGGCTGAGCTACGAGCAGTACTTC.

The V and J genes are TRBV7-9 and TRBJ2-2; 11 positions agree with TRBD2. V gave up 2 bases and J gave up 3 bases; unmatched junction bases: 2. The CDR3 has 16 amino acids. Germline V gives CDR1 SEHNR, CDR2 FQNEAQ (reference sequence). The CDR3 spells CASSLIAGGDTGELFF. CDR3 in DNA: TGTGCCAGCAGCTTAATAGCGGGAGGGGACACCGGGGAGCTGTTTTTT.

This clone was recorded only once. This chain links TRBV7-3 with TRBJ2-3; maybe TRBD1 (6 bases). Trimming left V 4 bases short and J 1 base short, with 9 bases between. CDR1 SGHTA and CDR2 FQGTGA come from the germline V gene. The CDR3 has 14 residues. The CDR3 bases are TGTGCCAGCAGCTCAAGACAGGGCACAGATACGCAGTATTTT. It codes for CASSSRQGTDTQYF. The variable domain in full, with the rest retrieved from reference TRBV7-3 and TRBJ2-3, is GAGVSQTPSNKVTEKGKYVELRCDPISGHTALYWYRQSLGQGPEFLIYFQGTGAADDSGLPNDRFFAVRPEGSVSTLKIQRTERGDSAVYLCASSSRQGTDTQYFGPGTRLTVL.

The chain recombines TRBV4-3 with TRBJ2-5; D not certain. This CDR3 contains 15 residues. Looked up from germline, CDR1 is LGHNA and CDR2 is YSLEER. Trimming removed 0 bases from V and 6 bases from J, with 14 bases in between. The CDR3 reads CASSQDLRSPKTQYF. CDR3 nucleotides: TGCGCCAGCAGCCAAGACTTGCGGTCACCAAAGACCCAGTACTTC.

The V call is TRBV21-1, the J call TRBJ2-7; TRBD2 is the table's D call, not checked against the DNA. TRBV21-1 is a pseudogene locus. This CDR3 region has 16 residues. CDR3 in DNA: TGTGCCAGCAGCCTAACGCGGGCGGCGCCCACCTACGAGCAGTACTTC. Protein sequence: CASSLTRAAPTYEQYF.

This chain uses TRBV29-1 with TRBJ2-7, with 8 positions matching TRBD2. The junction had 6 bases not matched to a gene; V was cut back by 1 base and J by 4 bases. The CDR3 consists of 14 residues. Germline-derived CDR1 and CDR2 are SQVTM and ANQGSEA. The CDR3, as DNA: TGCAGCGTTGAAGTTGATAGCGGGGTATACGAGCAGTACTTC. It specifies CSVEVDSGVYEQYF.

This chain's CDR3 is CASSRGLRRENTGELFF. The CDR3 DNA sequence: TGTGCCAGCAGCCGGGGTCTTAGGCGGGAGAACACCGGGGAGCTGTTTTTT. The genes are TRBV7-9 and TRBJ2-2; TRBD2 is a possible D gene (6 bases). The CDR3 sequence is 17 residues long. Trimming took off 5 bases at V and 1 base at J, with 17 bases between the two ends. CDR1 and CDR2 from the germline V gene are SEHNR and FQNEAQ (reference sequence).

As for this clone: The junction departs from germline at one end; a sequencing error may be responsible. The V call is TRBV7-8, the J call TRBJ1-2, with a possible D match to TRBD1 (5 bases). This CDR3 region has 15 residues. CDR1 and CDR2 (germline): SGHVS, FQNEAQ. The CDR3 DNA follows: TGTGCCAGCAGCTCCTCCCCGGGGGAAGCGGGAAGCCTCGCCTTC. It specifies CASSSSPGEAGSLAF.

The rearrangement uses TRBV6-9 and TRBJ2-5; 7 positions agree with TRBD1. The germline CDR1 and CDR2 sequences are MNHGY and SVAAGI. The CDR3 totals 13 residues. Trimming removed 6 bases from V and 4 bases from J; junction bases left unmatched: 5. For the CDR3, the DNA is TGTGCCAGCAGCCGAACAGGGGCAGAGACCCAGTACTTC. Protein product: CASSRTGAETQYF.

V gene TRBV15 combines with J gene TRBJ2-7; possible D gene TRBD1, 6 bases. V was pared by 4 bases and J by 6 bases, with 16 bases between. This CDR3 has 14 amino acids. CDR1 is LNHNV, CDR2 YYDKDF, per germline (reference sequence). DNA of the CDR3: TGTGCCACCAGCACAAGGGACACAAGGAGCGAGCAGTACTTC. It encodes CATSTRDTRSEQYF.

This clone has a single count. The V gene is TRBV7-3, the J gene TRBJ2-1; TRBD1 matches 8 bases. Germline V gene data show CDR1 as SGHTA and CDR2 as FQGTGA. The V gene end was trimmed by 2 bases and the J gene end by 7 bases; junction bases not matched to a gene: 10. This CDR3 has 16 residues. The CDR3 protein is CASSLVHGTGLNEQFF. CDR3 in DNA: TGTGCCAGCAGCTTAGTTCATGGGACAGGCCTTAATGAGCAGTTCTTC.

The chain uses TRBV6-5 and TRBJ2-7; 8 bases match TRBD1. Germline CDR1 is MNHEY and CDR2 is SVGAGI. With 6 bases clipped from V and 2 bases from J, the junction kept 9 bases outside the gene matches. This CDR3 has 15 amino acids. The CDR3, as DNA: TGTGCCAGCAGGACAGACAGGGGTCGAGCCTACGAGCAGTACTTC. It translates to CASRTDRGRAYEQYF.

The V gene is TRBV4-3, the J gene TRBJ2-1; no firm D call. Germline V CDR1 and CDR2: LGHNA, YSLEER. V lost 0 bases and J lost 2, with 17 bases in between. CDR3 length equals 18 residues. CDR3 nucleotide sequence: TGCGCCAGCAGCCAAGATCGGGTTGGTCTAGGCCCCTACAATGAGCAGTTCTTC. Amino acid sequence: CASSQDRVGLGPYNEQFF.

The chain has TRBV23-1 and TRBJ2-1; D ambiguous. TRBV23-1 is an ORF, and what it does is uncertain. There are 14 residues in the CDR3. Trimming took 0 bases from V and 6 from J, leaving 9 bases between them. For the CDR3, the DNA is TGCGCCAGCAGTCAATCTGGCTGCAGCAATGAGCAGTTCTTC. Residues: CASSQSGCSNEQFF.

The chain uses TRBV4-3 and TRBJ2-7, with D perhaps matching TRBD1 (6 bases). This CDR3 contains 14 residues. Looked up from germline, CDR1 is LGHNA and CDR2 is YSLEER. The V and J ends lost 4 bases and 3 bases respectively, with 13 bases between them. CDR3 coding DNA: TGCGCCAGCAGCCCAGGGGTGGGAGACTACGAGCAGTACTTC. This gives the protein CASSPGVGDYEQYF.

This clone showed up just once. The chain uses TRBV5-6 and TRBJ1-2, with D possibly TRBD1 on 6 matching bases. The CDR3 has 14 amino acids. V lost 6 bases to trimming and J lost 5 bases, with 17 bases between them. Germline CDR1 reads SGHDT; CDR2 reads YYEEEE. The CDR3 region has the DNA TGTGCCAGCACTCTGGGGGCGGAAAATTATGGCTACACCTTC. As protein: CASTLGAENYGYTF.

This rearrangement joins TRBV12-5 to TRBJ2-5, with D hard to call. Germline V CDR1 and CDR2: LGHNT, FRNRAP. V dropped 2 bases and J dropped 5 bases, with 6 bases sitting between them. The CDR3 consists of 12 residues. CDR3 residues: CASGLPRETQYF. The CDR3 region has the DNA TGTGCTAGTGGTTTGCCTCGGGAGACCCAGTACTTC.

Note on this clone: This sample also contains other DNA sequences that code for the same CDR3. The gene calls are TRBV7-8 and TRBJ1-2; 7 bases agree with TRBD1. CDR1 and CDR2 (germline): SGHVS, FQNEAQ. CDR3 length equals 15 residues. V lost 1 base, J lost 2 bases, and 4 bases stayed unmatched. Here the CDR3 DNA reads TGTGCCAGCAGCTTAGGGACAGGCGGCAACTATGGCTACACCTTC. Encoded protein: CASSLGTGGNYGYTF.

This clone was counted between two and nine times. The chain has TRBV6-4 and TRBJ2-1; possibly TRBD2 for D (5 bases). Germline CDR1 MRHNA, CDR2 SNTAGT. Trimming removed 6 bases from V and 5 bases from J, with 17 bases in between. This CDR3 region has 15 residues. As DNA, the CDR3 is TGTGCCAGCAGGTTCATTTTCACGCGGGACAATGAGCAGTTCTTC. Translating gives CASRFIFTRDNEQFF.

The V and J genes are TRBV28 and TRBJ1-6; the D is unclear. Deletions cut 2 bases from V and 7 bases from J, with 6 bases between. This CDR3 is 13 amino acids long. Germline CDR1 reads MDHEN; CDR2 reads SYDVKM. CDR3 region: CASSLRRNSPLHF. The CDR3 DNA sequence: TGTGCCAGCAGTTTAAGGAGGAATTCACCCCTCCACTTT. Combining the CDR3 with reference TRBV28 and TRBJ1-6 gives the whole variable domain DVKVTQSSRYLVKRTGEKVFLECVQDMDHENMFWYRQDPGLGLRLIYFSYDVKMKEKGDIPEGYSVSREKKERFSLILESASTNQTSMYLCASSLRRNSPLHFGNGTRLTVT.